This TCR beta chain was found in a study of radiation and T cells in renal cell carcinoma. Whole-study context: Nephrectomy followed 15 Gy stereotactic body radiation by 4 weeks. Study observations and caveats: Without pretreatment biopsies, baseline tumor clonotype presence was undetermined. From baseline, blood top tumor clonotypes peaked at 2 weeks post-radiation.

Time point: baseline pretreatment blood. The treatment is: 15 Gy SBRT to primary tumor, nephrectomy 4 weeks later. The patient's renal cell carcinoma had clear cell pathology. Profiled with immunoSEQ multiplex PCR; TCRdb holds only in-frame clones, not every one. The data show approximately 63,000 clones, 60% to 85% seen once. About this clone: Its antigen is still unknown.

The CDR3 contains 12 residues. Germline-derived CDR1 and CDR2 are SQVTM and ANQGSEA. V lost 4 bases to trimming and J lost 5 bases, with 11 bases between them. The V and J genes are TRBV29-1 and TRBJ1-1; no clear D gene. The TCR was taken from a man in his sixties with renal cell carcinoma. The sequenced sample was blood, obtained from a patient whose treatment included radiotherapy and nephrectomy. CDR3 coding DNA: TGCAGCGTTGGAAGTGAGAGGACTGAAGCTTTCTTT. Encoded protein: CSVGSERTEAFF.